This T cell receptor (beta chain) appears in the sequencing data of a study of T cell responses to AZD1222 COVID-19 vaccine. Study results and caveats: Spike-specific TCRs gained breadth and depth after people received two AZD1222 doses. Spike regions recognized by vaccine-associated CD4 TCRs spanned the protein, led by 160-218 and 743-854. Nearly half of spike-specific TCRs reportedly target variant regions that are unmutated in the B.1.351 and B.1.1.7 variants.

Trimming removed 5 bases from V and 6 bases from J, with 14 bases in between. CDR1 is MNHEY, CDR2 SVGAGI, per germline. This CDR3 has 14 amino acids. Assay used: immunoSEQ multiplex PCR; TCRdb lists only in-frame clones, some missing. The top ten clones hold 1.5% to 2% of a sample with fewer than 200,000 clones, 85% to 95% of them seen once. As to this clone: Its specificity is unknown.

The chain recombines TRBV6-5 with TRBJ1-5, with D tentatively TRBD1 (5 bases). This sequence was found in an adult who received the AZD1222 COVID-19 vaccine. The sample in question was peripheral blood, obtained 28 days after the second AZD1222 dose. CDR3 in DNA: TGTGCCAGCAGTCCGGGGCCACAGCGTCAGCCCCAGCATTTT. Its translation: CASSPGPQRQPQHF.